These 5 T cell receptor beta chains were sequenced from one sample in a study of blood T cell repertoires in COVID-19. The method was immunoSEQ multiplex PCR; TCRdb's version includes in-frame clones alone and lacks a portion of them. Among about 140,000 clones listed, approximately 84% were seen once. Source material: PBMCs or T cells enriched from blood (not recorded which). Receptors were obtained from a woman aged 45-60 years with acute COVID-19.

The rearrangement links TRBV19 to TRBJ2-2; tentatively, D is TRBD1 (6 bases). This CDR3 is built from 16 residues. CDR1 is LNHDA and CDR2 is SQIVND in the germline V gene (reference sequence). Trimming stripped 8 bases from V and 7 bases from J, with 23 bases between. CDR3 sequence: CASVPTGRGFGGELFF. As DNA, the CDR3 is TGTGCCAGTGTCCCCACGGGCAGGGGATTCGGCGGGGAGCTGTTTTTT. The entire variable domain, with the rest obtained from reference TRBV19 and TRBJ2-2, is as follows: DGGITQSPKYLFRKEGQNVTLSCEQNLNHDAMYWYRQDPGQGLRLIYYSQIVNDFQKGDIAEGYSVSREKKESFPLTVTSAQKNPTAFYLCASVPTGRGFGGELFFGEGSRLTVL.

The chain joins TRBV18 to TRBJ1-2, with D perhaps matching TRBD1 (5 bases). V was clipped by 5 bases and J by 13 bases, with 20 bases between them. Germline V gene sequence: CDR1 KGHSH, CDR2 LQKENI. The CDR3 runs to 13 residues. The CDR3 loop reads CASSRTEEQGATF. CDR3 DNA sequence: TGTGCCAGCTCAAGAACGGAAGAGCAGGGCGCCACCTTC.

The rearrangement uses TRBV28 and TRBJ2-3; D might be TRBD2 (6 bases). Trimming left V 7 bases short and J 0 bases short, with 17 bases between. This CDR3 contains 16 residues. Germline V gene lookup returns CDR1 MDHEN and CDR2 SYDVKM. The CDR3 bases are TGTGCCAGCACCGATTCATCGAGCGGGAGCACAGATACGCAGTATTTT. This codes for CASTDSSSGSTDTQYF.

The V gene is TRBV19, the J gene TRBJ1-5; no definite D call. In germline, CDR1 is LNHDA, CDR2 SQIVND (reference sequence). V dropped 4 bases and J dropped 4 bases, with 11 bases sitting between them. The CDR3 is made up of 14 amino acids. CDR3 sequence (DNA): TGTGCCAGTAGTACCGGGAGCACGAATCAGCCCCAGCATTTT. Translated: CASSTGSTNQPQHF. Based on the CDR3 plus reference TRBV19 and TRBJ1-5, the full variable domain is DGGITQSPKYLFRKEGQNVTLSCEQNLNHDAMYWYRQDPGQGLRLIYYSQIVNDFQKGDIAEGYSVSREKKESFPLTVTSAQKNPTAFYLCASSTGSTNQPQHFGDGTRLSIL.

The chain employs TRBV6-5 and TRBJ2-1; D ambiguous. Germline V gene data show CDR1 as MNHEY and CDR2 as SVGAGI. V lost 6 bases and J 0 bases, leaving 6 bases between the germline ends. The CDR3 is 13 residues long. CDR3: CASRLSSYNEQFF. The CDR3 DNA reads as TGTGCCAGCAGGCTTAGCTCCTACAATGAGCAGTTCTTC.